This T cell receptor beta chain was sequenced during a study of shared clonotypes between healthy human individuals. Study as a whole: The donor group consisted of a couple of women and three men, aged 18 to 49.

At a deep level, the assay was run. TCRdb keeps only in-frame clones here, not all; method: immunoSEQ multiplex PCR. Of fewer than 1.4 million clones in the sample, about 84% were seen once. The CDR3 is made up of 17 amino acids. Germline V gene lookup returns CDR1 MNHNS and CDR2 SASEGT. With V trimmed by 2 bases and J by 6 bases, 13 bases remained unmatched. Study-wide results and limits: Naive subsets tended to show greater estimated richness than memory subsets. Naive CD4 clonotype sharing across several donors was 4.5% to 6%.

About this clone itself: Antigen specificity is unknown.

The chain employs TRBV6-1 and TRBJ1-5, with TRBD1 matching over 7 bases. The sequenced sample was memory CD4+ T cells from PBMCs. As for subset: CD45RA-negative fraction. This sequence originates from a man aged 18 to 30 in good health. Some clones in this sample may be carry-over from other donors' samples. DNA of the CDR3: TGTGCCAGCAGTGAAACGTTTGGCAGGGGGTTTAGTCAGCCCCAGCATTTT. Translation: CASSETFGRGFSQPQHF.